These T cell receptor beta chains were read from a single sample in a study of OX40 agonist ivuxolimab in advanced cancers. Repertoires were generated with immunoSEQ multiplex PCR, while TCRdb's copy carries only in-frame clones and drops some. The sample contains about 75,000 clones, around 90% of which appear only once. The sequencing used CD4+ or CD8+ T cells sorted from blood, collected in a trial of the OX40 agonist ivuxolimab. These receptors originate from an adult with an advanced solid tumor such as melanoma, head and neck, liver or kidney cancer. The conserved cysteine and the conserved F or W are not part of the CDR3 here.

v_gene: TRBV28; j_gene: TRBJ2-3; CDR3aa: ASSFTPTDTQY
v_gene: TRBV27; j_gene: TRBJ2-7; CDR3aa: ASQGNSYEQY
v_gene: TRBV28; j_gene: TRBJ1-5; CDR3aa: ASSLAGGINQPQH
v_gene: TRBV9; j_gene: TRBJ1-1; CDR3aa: ASKTGTGTDTEAF
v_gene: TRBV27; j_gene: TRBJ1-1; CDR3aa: ASTPLFTGSNTEAF
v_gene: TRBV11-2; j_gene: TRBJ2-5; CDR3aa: ASSLVSSGLGTQY
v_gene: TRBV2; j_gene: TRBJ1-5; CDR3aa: ASSEGDQPQH
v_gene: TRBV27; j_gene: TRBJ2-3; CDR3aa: ASRRGAPGTQY
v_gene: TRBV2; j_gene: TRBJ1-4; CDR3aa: ASSQTGEKLF
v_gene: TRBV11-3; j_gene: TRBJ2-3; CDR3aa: ASSLDSGTGGLDTQY
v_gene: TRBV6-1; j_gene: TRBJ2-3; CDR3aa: ASSVLLATDTQY
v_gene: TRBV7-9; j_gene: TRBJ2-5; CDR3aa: ASSLTGVLQETQY
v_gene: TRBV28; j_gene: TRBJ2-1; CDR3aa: ASSPIYSYNEQF
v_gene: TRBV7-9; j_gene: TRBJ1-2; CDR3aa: ASSVMRETYT
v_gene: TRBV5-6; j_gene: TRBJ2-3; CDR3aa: ASSLGVSGRRDTDTQY
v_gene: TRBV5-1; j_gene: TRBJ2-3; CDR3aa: ASSLRGRNTDTQY
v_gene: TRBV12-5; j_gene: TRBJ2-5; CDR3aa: ASGYKSQGAVEETQY
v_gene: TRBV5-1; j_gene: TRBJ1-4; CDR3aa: ASRTGRTNEKLF
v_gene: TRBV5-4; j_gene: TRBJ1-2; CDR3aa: ASSIRQGGNYGYT
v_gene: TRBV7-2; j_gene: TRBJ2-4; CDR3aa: ASSLNAKNIQY
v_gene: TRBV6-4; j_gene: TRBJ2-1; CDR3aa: ASSVGGMGNEQF
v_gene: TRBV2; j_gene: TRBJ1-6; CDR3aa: ASSEAVPESSYNSPLH
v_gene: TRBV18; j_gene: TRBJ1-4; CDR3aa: ASSPVRDHREKLF
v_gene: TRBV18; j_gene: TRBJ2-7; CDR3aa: ASSPPTDTYEQY
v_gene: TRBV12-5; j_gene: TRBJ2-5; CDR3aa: ASGHPRDKTQY
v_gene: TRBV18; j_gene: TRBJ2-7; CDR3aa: ASSPMRRYEQY
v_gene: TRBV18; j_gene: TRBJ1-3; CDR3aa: ASSPGPNSGNTIY
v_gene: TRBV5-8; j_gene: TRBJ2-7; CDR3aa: ASSIGARYEQY
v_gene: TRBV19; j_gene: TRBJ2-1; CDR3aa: ASSILASGLYNEQF